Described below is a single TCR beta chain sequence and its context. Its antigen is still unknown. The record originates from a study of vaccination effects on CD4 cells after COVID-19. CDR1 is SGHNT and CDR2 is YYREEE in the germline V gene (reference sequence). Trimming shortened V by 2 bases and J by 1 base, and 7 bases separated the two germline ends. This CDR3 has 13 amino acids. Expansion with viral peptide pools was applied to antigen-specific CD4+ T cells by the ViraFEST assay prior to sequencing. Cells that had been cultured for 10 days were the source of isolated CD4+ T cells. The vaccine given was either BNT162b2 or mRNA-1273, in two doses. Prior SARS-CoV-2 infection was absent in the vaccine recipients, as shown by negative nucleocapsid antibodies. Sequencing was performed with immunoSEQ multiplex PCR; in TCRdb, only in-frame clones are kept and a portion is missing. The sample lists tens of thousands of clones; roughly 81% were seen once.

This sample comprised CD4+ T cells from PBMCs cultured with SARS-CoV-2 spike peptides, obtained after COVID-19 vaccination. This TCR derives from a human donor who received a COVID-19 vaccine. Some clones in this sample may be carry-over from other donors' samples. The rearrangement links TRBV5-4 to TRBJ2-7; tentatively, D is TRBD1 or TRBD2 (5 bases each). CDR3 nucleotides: TGTGCCAGCAGCTTTGGGGGATCCTACGAGCAGTACGTC. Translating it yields CASSFGGSYEQYV.